This record covers a single T cell receptor beta chain. Which antigen it targets is not known. No quality values exist for individual bases; no much larger clone is one base distant. The CDR3 measures 14 amino acids from cysteine to phenylalanine. Only the CDR3 DNA stays, 42 bases, in frame from base 1. Genomic DNA was extracted with the Qiagen DNeasy kit from unsorted PBMCs and from negatively selected CD4+ and CD8+ fractions. TCR beta CDR3 regions were amplified by immunoSEQ multiplex PCR using primers annealing to V and J segments. Amplification bias was minimized using a synthetic immune receptor repertoire, and residual bias was removed computationally after sequencing. Per the authors' processing: Custom Python scripts were used to quantify repertoire diversity as the Shannon entropy index. Unsorted, CD4+ and CD8+ repertoires were analyzed separately, except for combined analyses in which CD4+ and CD8+ sequences were merged in silico. Clonal expansion was defined as a frequency increase of at least 2-fold after treatment compared with C1D1, and clones undetected at baseline were assigned a pseudocount of 0.5. Clones with 0 or 1 copy at C1D1 were classified as singleton clones, and clones with 2 or more copies were classified as non-singleton clones. Clones expanded in unsorted samples were assigned a CD4+, CD8+ or unknown annotation through matching of protein sequences in sorted samples from the same patient. Wilcoxon tests on paired samples were used to test changes in diversity from C1D1 to C4D1. The clones in this table, taken by TCRdb from immuneACCESS, are in-frame only. Not every clone is retained; where verified, under half of the shortfall comes from an unresolved V gene, and the cause of the rest is unknown. V and J calls and clone size are copied from that table; D and trimming were computed from the DNA. The sample contains about 16,000 clones, roughly 65% of them found a single time. The ten largest account for 7.8% of the sample.

This entry is derived from a study of PD-1 blockade in classical Hodgkin lymphoma (dated by TCRdb to 2019 to 2021). Background for the entire study: Nivolumab dosing was 3 mg/kg intravenously every 2 weeks, continuing until either disease progression or unacceptable toxicity. To define a peripheral blood immune signature of response to PD-1 blockade in classical Hodgkin lymphoma, the study combined TCR beta sequencing with CyTOF.

Explained via the paper, the time point label denotes: cycle 4 day 1 (C4D1), after 5 to 7 weeks of nivolumab. Every trial patient had relapsed after autologous stem cell transplantation, and cohorts A, B and C differed in prior brentuximab vedotin exposure. The trial cohort included roughly 60 patients with relapsed/refractory classical Hodgkin lymphoma, and each patient had a best overall response of complete response, partial response or progressive disease. Trial patients were treated with single-agent nivolumab in the multi-cohort phase II CheckMate 205 trial. An independent review committee assessed best overall response using the 2007 International Working Group response criteria. Trial PBMCs were collected immediately before nivolumab initiation (C1D1) and during therapy at cycle 2 day 1 and cycle 4 day 1. Peripheral blood was collected in 8 mL Vacutainer Cell Preparation Tubes, from which PBMCs were isolated by centrifugation and then cryopreserved.

Findings and caveats that apply to the study as a whole: Only a single clinical trial cohort was studied, and what caused the repertoire differences, possibly disease activity or prior therapy, remained undefined. By C4D1, a significant rise was seen in CD4+ TCR diversity but not in CD8+ TCR diversity (p=0.0027 vs p=0.16), and the rise was most apparent among complete responders (p=0.02). Baseline TCR diversity was reported to be lower in newly diagnosed patients than in healthy donors and to be lower still in relapsed/refractory patients. Diversity was lower in patients who began nivolumab less than 1 year after ASCT, so these patients were left out of later analyses to avoid confounding by immune reconstitution. Baseline diversity similar to that of newly diagnosed patients was observed in trial patients achieving complete response, whereas significantly lower diversity was observed in partial responders and progressors.

The chain links TRBV21-1 with TRBJ1-2; the DNA was not used to check the table's D call, TRBD1. TRBV21-1 is noted as a pseudogene. The source was peripheral blood mononuclear cells (PBMCs), collected before the fourth cycle of nivolumab. This clonotype was obtained from a human donor with classical Hodgkin lymphoma. The CDR3 protein: CASSKVRGRSGYTF. The nucleotide sequence is TGTGCCAGCAGCAAAGTCAGGGGGCGCTCTGGCTACACCTTC.